A single sample is the source of the 13 T cell receptor beta chains below, sequenced in a study of regulatory T cells in long-lasting Graves disease. The time point is: persistent/refractory GD, antithyroid drugs over 5 years with positive TRAb. PBMCs were the source of the RNA used for TCR sequencing. Combining iRepertoire HTBI primers with Arm-PCR of CDR3 regions, the authors built TCR beta libraries. MiXCR was run by TCRdb on the multiplex PCR reads, yielding one entry per CDR3 protein. The data contain hundreds of thousands of distinct CDR3 sequences, under 25% of them singletons. The starting material was peripheral blood mononuclear cells (PBMCs), obtained when the disease was refractory, from a patient treated with antithyroid drugs. The receptors originated from a female donor with Graves disease.

The sample holds a few counts of this clonotype. The J gene is TRBJ2-1, the V gene TRBV28; possibly TRBD1 or TRBD2 for D (5 bases each). This CDR3 comprises 14 residues. The V end was cut by 3 bases, the J end by 10 bases, with 16 bases between. The germline gives CDR1 MDHEN, CDR2 SYDVKM. The CDR3 bases are TGTGCCAGCAGTTTGACCGGGACCCCCTGGGAGCAGTTCTTC. Residues: CASSLTGTPWEQFF. The full variable domain, completed using reference TRBV28 and TRBJ2-1, is DVKVTQSSRYLVKRTGEKVFLECVQDMDHENMFWYRQDPGLGLRLIYFSYDVKMKEKGDIPEGYSVSREKKERFSLILESASTNQTSMYLCASSLTGTPWEQFFGPGTRLTVL.

The chain recombines TRBV29-1 with TRBJ2-2; no clear D. In germline, CDR1 is SQVTM, CDR2 ANQGSEA. The ends were cut back, 7 bases at V and 7 bases at J, with 10 bases in the middle. The CDR3 length is 11 residues. The CDR3 spells CSADLHGELFF. The CDR3 coding sequence is TGCAGCGCCGACCTTCACGGGGAGCTGTTTTTT.

This clonotype was observed a handful of times. The chain couples TRBV5-1 to TRBJ2-5; a weak D match, TRBD2 (6 bases). Germline values: CDR1 SGHRS, CDR2 YFSETQ. V was clipped by 4 bases and J by 4 bases, with 23 bases between them. The CDR3 spans 17 residues. The CDR3 loop reads CASSLRVGGSSRETQYF. The CDR3 nucleotides are TGCGCCAGCAGCCTCCGGGTAGGAGGGTCGAGTCGAGAGACCCAGTACTTC.

This clonotype was seen more than once but under ten times. CDR3 amino acids: CASRAPGGELFF. Written as DNA, the CDR3 is TGTGCCAGCAGGGCTCCGGGGGGGGAGCTGTTTTTT. The chain couples TRBV9 to TRBJ2-2, with D maybe TRBD2 (5 bases). The CDR3 has 12 residues. Trimming cost V 5 bases and J 8 bases, with 10 bases left between them. Germline V gives CDR1 SGDLS, CDR2 YYNGEE.

This clonotype was picked up a small number of times. This rearrangement joins TRBV12-3 or TRBV12-4 to TRBJ1-3; 7 bases map to TRBD1. This CDR3 contains 15 residues. V lost 3 bases, J lost 2 bases, and 4 bases stayed unmatched. CDR3 amino acids: CASSFVGGPGNTIYF. In DNA form, the CDR3 reads TGTGCCAGCAGTTTTGTAGGGGGCCCTGGAAACACCATATATTTT.

This clonotype was counted between two and nine times. The chain employs TRBV12-3 or TRBV12-4 and TRBJ2-1; D is unclear. The CDR3 contains 15 residues. Trimming shortened V by 3 bases and J by 6 bases, and 15 bases separated the two germline ends. The CDR3 loop reads CASSFPFLRPNEQFF. The CDR3 coding sequence is TGTGCCAGCAGTTTCCCCTTTCTTAGGCCCAATGAGCAGTTCTTC.

Ten or more counts support this clonotype. V is TRBV28 and J is TRBJ2-5; 7 bases line up with TRBD1. The CDR3 is 15 residues long. The junction had 9 bases not matched to a gene; V was cut back by 6 bases and J by 2 bases. CDR1 and CDR2 (germline): MDHEN, SYDVKM. The CDR3, as DNA: TGTGCCAGCAGGGGGACCGGGACAGAACAAGAGACCCAGTACTTC. This encodes CASRGTGTEQETQYF.

The rearrangement joins TRBV7-9 to TRBJ2-5; 9 positions match TRBD2. This CDR3 contains 15 residues. V lost 5 bases to trimming and J lost 2 bases; unmatched junction nucleotides: 6. CDR1 is SEHNR, CDR2 FQNEAQ, per germline (reference sequence). CDR3 DNA sequence: TGTGCCAGCAGCGTAGGGACTAGCACTCAAGAGACCCAGTACTTC. Its translation: CASSVGTSTQETQYF. Together with reference TRBV7-9 and TRBJ2-5, the CDR3 gives the full variable domain: DTGVSQNPRHKITKRGQNVTFRCDPISEHNRLYWYRQTLGQGPEFLTYFQNEAQLEKSRLLSDRFSAERPKGSFSTLEIQRTEQGDSAMYLCASSVGTSTQETQYFGPGTRLLVL.

In this sample, this clonotype turned up many times. The gene calls are TRBV2 and TRBJ2-2; 8 nucleotides line up with TRBD2. The CDR3 spans 14 residues. With 6 bases clipped from V and 6 bases from J, the junction kept 6 bases outside the gene matches. The germline V gene has CDR1 SNHLY and CDR2 FYNNEI. The CDR3 sequence: CASRSAGAPGELFF. In DNA, the CDR3 is TGTGCCAGCAGGTCAGCGGGAGCCCCCGGGGAGCTGTTTTTT.

This sequence joins TRBV20-1 and TRBJ2-7, with 15 bases identical to TRBD2. Germline V lookup: CDR1 DFQATT, CDR2 SNEGSKA (reference sequence). The junction had 5 bases not matched to a gene; V was cut back by 1 base and J by 1 base. The CDR3 contains 17 residues. The CDR3 loop reads CSARVGLAGGQSYEQYF. CDR3 bases: TGCAGTGCTAGAGTGGGACTAGCGGGAGGACAATCCTACGAGCAGTACTTC.

This clonotype has a single count. J is TRBJ2-7 and V is TRBV19; D might be TRBD1 (6 bases). With 4 bases removed from V and 2 bases from J, the gap between germline ends came to 9 bases. Germline CDR1 LNHDA, CDR2 SQIVND (reference sequence). The CDR3 runs to 13 residues. The CDR3: CASSTTGTYEQYF. The DNA for the CDR3 is TGTGCCAGTAGTACCACAGGGACCTACGAGCAGTACTTC.

This clonotype was counted many times. The V gene is TRBV13, the J gene TRBJ2-7, with TRBD2 matching over 9 bases. CDR3 length: 16 amino acids. Germline-derived CDR1 and CDR2 are PRHDT and FYEKMQ (reference sequence). The J segment lost 5 bases and the V segment lost 1 base, leaving 9 bases of the junction unmatched. The CDR3 DNA follows: TGTGCCAGCAGCTTAGTTACGCGGGAGGGCTCGGACGAGCAGTACTTC. Translation gives CASSLVTREGSDEQYF.

This clonotype was seen many times. This chain connects TRBV28 to TRBJ1-3; D is perhaps TRBD1 (6 bases). V lost 6 bases and J lost 0, with 12 bases in between. There are 15 residues in the CDR3. The germline V gene encodes CDR1 MDHEN and CDR2 SYDVKM. The CDR3, as DNA: TGTGCCAGCAGGAGGGGACACTTCTCTGGAAACACCATATATTTT. Translation: CASRRGHFSGNTIYF.